This T cell receptor (beta chain) originates from a study of T-cell reconstitution after alpha-beta-depleted transplantation in children. Germline CDR1 reads SGHRS; CDR2 reads YFSETQ. CDR3 length: 15 residues. The trim removed 3 bases at V and 8 bases at J, leaving 5 bases unmatched. As to this clonotype: Its antigen remains unidentified.

During its preparation, the TCRbeta library received unique molecular identifiers. TCRdb itself ran the PCR reads through MiXCR, one entry per CDR3 protein. This sample has about 540,000 distinct CDR3 sequences; approximately 30% occur once, and the top ten carry about a third. Whole-study results and caveats: Newly produced T cells mostly provided counts and TCRbeta diversity after one year, as hyperexpanded clones declined. Several patients had high TCRbeta diversity at day 60; it came from surviving recipient T cells and thymic progenitors. Roughly two months post-transplant, alpha-beta T cells reportedly originated from several hundred graft clones that had expanded.

This TCR was sampled from a boy under two years old with Wiskott-Aldrich syndrome, due to receive a stem cell transplant. This rearrangement joins TRBV5-1 to TRBJ2-1, with 13 positions matching TRBD2. This specimen consisted of PBMCs, obtained before TCRalphabeta/CD19-depleted stem cell transplant. The CDR3 DNA is TGCGCCAGCAGCTCGGGACTAGCGGGAATCTATGAGCAGTTCTTC. Amino acids: CASSSGLAGIYEQFF.